This TCR beta chain was observed in a study of T cells in Graves' hyperthyroidism and ophthalmopathy. As for the study in general: Peripheral blood samples were taken at initial diagnosis, prior to any treatment. Overall study findings and caveats: Also found in blood were most expanded thyroid clonotypes above 0.001.

Germline lookup yields CDR1 SGHAT and CDR2 FQNNGV. Deletions cut 2 bases from V and 1 base from J, with 11 bases between. The CDR3 runs 16 residues. RNA transcripts provided the source from which TCR beta CDR3 regions were amplified. HTBI primers were used for first-round RT-PCR of the TCR CDR3. TCRdb processed the multiplex PCR reads anew with MiXCR; each CDR3 protein has one entry. The sample lists a few hundred thousand distinct CDR3 sequences; 14% to 15% were seen once. This clonotype was seen many times. Its antigen is undetermined. The rearrangement joins TRBV11-2 to TRBJ2-2; perhaps TRBD1 as D (5 bases). The clonotype originates from a woman aged 30 to 39 with Graves' hyperthyroidism. The sample was blood. CDR3 sequence reads: CASSLIAGQNTGELFF. CDR3 nucleotide sequence: TGTGCCAGCAGCTTAATTGCAGGACAGAACACCGGGGAGCTGTTTTTT.